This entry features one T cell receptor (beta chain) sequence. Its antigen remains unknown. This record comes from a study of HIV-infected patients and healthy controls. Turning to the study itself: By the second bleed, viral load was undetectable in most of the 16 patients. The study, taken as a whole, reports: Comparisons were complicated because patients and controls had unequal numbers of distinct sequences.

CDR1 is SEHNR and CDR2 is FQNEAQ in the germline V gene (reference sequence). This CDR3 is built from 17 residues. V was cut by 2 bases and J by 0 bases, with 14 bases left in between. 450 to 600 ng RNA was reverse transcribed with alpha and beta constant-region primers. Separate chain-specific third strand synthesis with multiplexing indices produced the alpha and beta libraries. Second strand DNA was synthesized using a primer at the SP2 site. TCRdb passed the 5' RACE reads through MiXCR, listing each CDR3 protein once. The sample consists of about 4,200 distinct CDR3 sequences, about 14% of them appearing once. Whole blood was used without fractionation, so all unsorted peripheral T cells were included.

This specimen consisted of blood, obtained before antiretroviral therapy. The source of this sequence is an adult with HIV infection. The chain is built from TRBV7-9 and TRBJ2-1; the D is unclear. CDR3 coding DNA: TGTGCCAGCAGCTTACCAACTTCGGGCAGCTCCTACAATGAGCAGTTCTTC. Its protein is CASSLPTSGSSYNEQFF. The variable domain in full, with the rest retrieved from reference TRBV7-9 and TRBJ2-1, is DTGVSQNPRHKITKRGQNVTFRCDPISEHNRLYWYRQTLGQGPEFLTYFQNEAQLEKSRLLSDRFSAERPKGSFSTLEIQRTEQGDSAMYLCASSLPTSGSSYNEQFFGPGTRLTVL.